The clone carrying this TCR beta chain occurred many times. This sample is part of a study of regulatory T cells in long-lasting Graves disease. Building of the TCR beta libraries involved iRepertoire HTBI primers and Arm-PCR of CDR3 regions. One entry per CDR3 protein, called by TCRdb with MiXCR from the multiplex PCR reads. Among roughly 410,000 distinct CDR3 sequences, 15% were seen once, and the ten largest hold over 7.5%. Time point defined: newly diagnosed GD, antithyroid drugs for less than 3 months. The authors made the TCR library using RNA they extracted from PBMCs. The same data also went into a second study, on T cells in Graves' hyperthyroidism and ophthalmopathy.

The source of this sequence is a woman in her thirties or forties with Graves disease. Here the sequenced sample was peripheral blood mononuclear cells (PBMCs), taken at new diagnosis, from a patient treated with antithyroid drugs.

The CDR3 DNA is TGTGCCAGCAGTTGGAGGGGGGCCTACAATGAGCAGTTCTTC. Protein: CASSWRGAYNEQFF. The chain employs TRBV27 and TRBJ2-1; TRBD1 or TRBD2 may be the D gene (6 bases each). V was trimmed by 4 bases and J by 2 bases, leaving 9 bases between them. Germline V CDR1 and CDR2: MNHEY, SMNVEV (reference sequence). The CDR3 length is 14 residues.